This TCR beta chain was sequenced during a study of cytomegalovirus exposure and HLA in healthy donors. Whole-study context: An early release of data contained roughly 86 million unique TCRs, which came from HLA-typed donors.

PCR amplification relied on 60 Vbeta primers (plus 13 Jbeta primers). The repertoire was sequenced with immunoSEQ multiplex PCR; TCRdb's copy has only in-frame clones and lacks some. The table shows about 82,000 clones, with around 73% occurring only once. This CDR3 is 14 amino acids long. Germline V gene data show CDR1 as SQVTM and CDR2 as ANQGSEA. The V gene lost 4 bases and the J gene lost 0 bases, with 13 bases spanning the gap. Study observations and caveats: With later analysis, a missense DCLRE1C variant became linked to TCR beta V- and J-gene trimming. Reports showed the classifier diagnosing cytomegalovirus status with high specificity and sensitivity.

With regard to this clone: Its antigen is undetermined.

The chain joins TRBV29-1 to TRBJ2-7; D is ambiguous. The specimen sequenced was PBMCs. This sequence originates from a man aged 45-65 years in good health and CMV-seronegative. CDR3 protein: CSVVTAVYSYEQYF. CDR3 sequence (DNA): TGCAGCGTTGTAACAGCAGTTTACTCCTACGAGCAGTACTTC.